These 21 T cell receptor beta chains share one sample of origin, sequenced in a study of cytomegalovirus exposure and HLA in healthy donors. With 60 Vbeta and 13 Jbeta primers, the PCR was carried out. The data were produced by immunoSEQ multiplex PCR, yet TCRdb's version contains in-frame clones alone and is incomplete. This repertoire shows 66,000 or so clones, 80% to 90% found once; its top ten account for around 1.5%. Source material: PBMCs. These receptors were taken from a man aged 30 to 45 in good health and CMV-seropositive.

The V gene is TRBV5-4, the J gene TRBJ2-2; tentatively, D is TRBD2 (5 bases). This CDR3 comprises 16 residues. The V end was cut by 3 bases, the J end by 2 bases, with 14 bases between. In germline, CDR1 is SGHNT, CDR2 YYREEE (reference sequence). CDR3 bases: TGTGCCAGCAGCTGGAAGACTAACTCTAACACCGGGGAGCTGTTTTTT. This encodes CASSWKTNSNTGELFF.

J is TRBJ2-7 and V is TRBV7-9; D not certain. Per germline, CDR1 SEHNR and CDR2 FQNEAQ (reference sequence). V lost 2 bases, J lost 5 bases, and 7 bases lay in between. The CDR3 contains 12 residues. The CDR3 DNA is TGTGCCAGCAGCTTAACGGAGCACGAGCAGTACTTC. Encoded protein: CASSLTEHEQYF.

DNA of the CDR3: TGCGCCAGCAGCCAAGGTCAGGCGGGAGGGGGCACTGAAGCTTTCTTT. Its translation is CASSQGQAGGGTEAFF. This chain joins TRBV4-1 and TRBJ1-1; tentatively, D is TRBD1 (6 bases). CDR3 length: 16 amino acids. CDR1 is MGHRA and CDR2 is YSYEKL in the germline V gene. V was cut by 1 base and J by 4 bases, with 16 bases left in between.

This clone was seen a few times. J is TRBJ1-5 and V is TRBV29-1; 8 bases match TRBD1. The ends lost 6 bases at V and 5 bases at J; junction bases unmatched: 6. CDR1 and CDR2 from the germline V gene are SQVTM and ANQGSEA. CDR3 length: 13 residues. CDR3 coding DNA: TGCAGCGTAGCGGACAGGGCGTATCAGCCCCAGCATTTT. Its translation is CSVADRAYQPQHF.

J is TRBJ1-2 and V is TRBV4-1; weak D call: TRBD1 (5 bases). Germline V lookup: CDR1 MGHRA, CDR2 YSYEKL. The CDR3 runs to 14 residues. With 4 bases removed from V and 4 bases from J, the gap between germline ends came to 13 bases. The CDR3 DNA is TGCGCCAGCAGCCGCCCTGACAGCTTCTATGGCTACACCTTC. This sequence encodes CASSRPDSFYGYTF.

This chain joins TRBV7-2 and TRBJ2-7; weak D call: TRBD2 (6 bases). Germline loops: CDR1 SGHTA, CDR2 FQGNSA. CDR3 length: 13 amino acids. V was shortened by 0 bases and J by 5 bases, with 8 bases between the two germline ends. CDR3 loop: CASSLAPGDEQYF. The CDR3 DNA is TGTGCCAGCAGCTTAGCGCCGGGGGACGAGCAGTACTTC.

This clone was counted a single time. This chain links TRBV7-9 with TRBJ2-4; 7 bases map to TRBD1. CDR3 length: 16 amino acids. V lost 5 bases, J lost 2 bases, and 9 bases stayed unmatched. CDR1 and CDR2 (germline): SEHNR, FQNEAQ (reference sequence). The CDR3 is CASSAPQTGTKNIQYF. DNA of the CDR3: TGTGCCAGCAGCGCCCCTCAGACAGGGACCAAAAACATTCAGTACTTC.

This sequence joins TRBV7-3 and TRBJ1-1; D is uncertain. This CDR3 has 13 amino acids. Germline CDR1 SGHTA, CDR2 FQGTGA. The V end lost 2 bases, the J end lost 4 bases, and 8 bases lay between the germline ends. The CDR3 bases are TGTGCCAGCAGCTTAGGAGTGCCCACTGAAGCTTTCTTT. Encoded protein: CASSLGVPTEAFF.

This rearrangement joins TRBV7-2 to TRBJ2-5, with 11 bases fitting TRBD2. Matching the DNA end better, TRBJ2-7 makes the J call doubtful. This CDR3 is 18 amino acids long. Per the germline V gene, CDR1 is SGHTA and CDR2 is FQGNSA. DNA for the CDR3: TGTGCCAGCAGCTTAGTTTCTAGCGGGAGGCATGTAATCGACGAGCAGTACTTC. This sequence encodes CASSLVSSGRHVIDEQYF.

The chain links TRBV11-2 to TRBJ2-1; TRBD2 matches at 8 bases. Germline V gene data show CDR1 as SGHAT and CDR2 as FQNNGV. The CDR3 runs 15 residues. The ends lost 2 bases at V and 9 bases at J; junction bases unmatched: 9. The CDR3 region is CASSLSGVGGGEQFF. CDR3 DNA: TGTGCCAGCAGCTTATCCGGGGTCGGGGGGGGTGAGCAGTTCTTC.

The chain employs TRBV2 and TRBJ2-5; 7 nucleotides line up with TRBD1. V trimming: 6 bases; J trimming: 5 bases; junction bases outside the gene matches: 9. From germline, CDR1 is SNHLY and CDR2 FYNNEI. The CDR3 length is 14 residues. CDR3 residues: CASRQTGRRETQYF. CDR3 DNA sequence: TGTGCCAGCAGACAGACAGGGCGAAGGGAGACCCAGTACTTC.

The chain carries TRBV19 and TRBJ2-4; 7 bases fit TRBD1. Germline loops: CDR1 LNHDA, CDR2 SQIVND (reference sequence). The V and J ends lost 10 bases and 9 bases, in that order; junction bases with no gene match: 9. The CDR3 consists of 12 residues. The CDR3 region has the DNA TGTGCCACTACAGGGGAAATTGGCATTCAGTACTTC. Its protein is CATTGEIGIQYF.

The rearrangement uses TRBV5-8 and TRBJ1-1; D possibly corresponds to TRBD1 (6 bases). Trimming shortened V by 7 bases and J by 6 bases, and 13 bases separated the two germline ends. From germline, CDR1 is SGHTS and CDR2 YDEGEE. The CDR3 sequence is 12 residues long. Here the CDR3 reads CASSKGVAEAFF. The CDR3 nucleotides are TGTGCCAGCTCCAAGGGGGTCGCTGAAGCTTTCTTT.

The genes are TRBV28 and TRBJ2-7; 12 bases agree with TRBD2. Germline CDR1 MDHEN, CDR2 SYDVKM. V lost 7 bases to trimming and J lost 3 bases; unmatched junction nucleotides: 7. The CDR3 has 15 amino acids. The CDR3 nucleotides read TGTGCCAGCAACGAGCGGACTAGCGGGGTCTACGAGCAGTACTTC. It yields the protein CASNERTSGVYEQYF.

This sequence joins TRBV28 and TRBJ2-7; TRBD2 matches 12 bases. This CDR3 region has 15 residues. The V gene end was trimmed by 5 bases and the J gene end by 5 bases; junction bases not matched to a gene: 7. Germline V lookup: CDR1 MDHEN, CDR2 SYDVKM. In DNA form, the CDR3 reads TGTGCCAGCAGTCTGCTAGCGGGAGGGCCGAACGAGCAGTACTTC. Translated: CASSLLAGGPNEQYF.

V is TRBV18 and J is TRBJ1-1; no definite D call. The CDR3 is 14 residues long. V was cut by 1 base and J by 6 bases, with 12 bases left in between. Per germline, CDR1 KGHSH and CDR2 LQKENI. In DNA, the CDR3 is TGTGCCAGCTCACCACAGGAAGATGCGGCTGAAGCTTTCTTT. It yields the protein CASSPQEDAAEAFF.

The chain couples TRBV7-2 to TRBJ1-3; D is ambiguous. The V end lost 5 bases, the J end lost 0 bases, and 11 bases lay between the germline ends. CDR3 length: 15 amino acids. The V gene's germline CDR1 is SGHTA and CDR2 FQGNSA. The CDR3, as DNA: TGTGCCAGCAGCGGAGGCAGGATCTCTGGAAACACCATATATTTT. Residues: CASSGGRISGNTIYF.

V and J are TRBV29-1 and TRBJ1-1; 7 nucleotides agree with TRBD1. J lost 4 bases, V lost 3 bases, and 8 bases had no gene match. The CDR3 length is 14 residues. The germline gives CDR1 SQVTM, CDR2 ANQGSEA. CDR3 sequence: CSVEKGGSGTEAFF. CDR3 nucleotides: TGCAGCGTTGAGAAAGGGGGCAGCGGCACTGAAGCTTTCTTT.

This clone has a single count. The chain has TRBV5-1 and TRBJ1-1, with TRBD1 matching over 7 bases. With 4 bases clipped from V and 1 base from J, the junction kept 10 bases outside the gene matches. This CDR3 has 16 amino acids. Germline CDR1 reads SGHRS; CDR2 reads YFSETQ. The CDR3 is CASSPTGQDQNTEAFF. The CDR3 bases are TGCGCCAGCAGCCCAACCGGACAGGACCAGAACACTGAAGCTTTCTTT.

This clone has a single count. The V call is TRBV11-2, the J call TRBJ2-7; no clear D. The CDR3 consists of 13 residues. Per the germline V gene, CDR1 is SGHAT and CDR2 is FQNNGV. Trimming took off 2 bases at V and 3 bases at J, with 8 bases between the two ends. CDR3 protein: CASSLISGYEQYF. CDR3 coding DNA: TGTGCCAGCAGCTTAATATCCGGCTACGAGCAGTACTTC.

The rearrangement links TRBV5-8 to TRBJ1-2, with unresolved D. The ends were cut back, 1 base at V and 4 bases at J, with 11 bases in the middle. This CDR3 region has 14 residues. Germline CDR1 SGHTS, CDR2 YDEGEE. CDR3 DNA: TGTGCCAGCAGCTTGCTGTCGGGAATCTATGGCTACACCTTC. This encodes CASSLLSGIYGYTF.